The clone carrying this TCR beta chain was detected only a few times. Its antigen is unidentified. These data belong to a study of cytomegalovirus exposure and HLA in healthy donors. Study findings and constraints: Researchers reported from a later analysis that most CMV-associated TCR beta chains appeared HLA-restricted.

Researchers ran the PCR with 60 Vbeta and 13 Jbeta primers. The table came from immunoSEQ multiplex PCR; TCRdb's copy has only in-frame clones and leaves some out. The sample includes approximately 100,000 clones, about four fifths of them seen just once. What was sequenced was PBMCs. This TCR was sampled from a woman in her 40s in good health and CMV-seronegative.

The CDR3 DNA reads as TGTGCCTGGAGTAAGGGGGCGGAACAGCCCCAGCATTTT. This codes for CAWSKGAEQPQHF. The chain links TRBV30 to TRBJ1-5; 7 bases map to TRBD1. The germline CDR1 and CDR2 sequences are GTSNPN and SVGIG (reference sequence). This CDR3 comprises 13 residues. The J segment lost 7 bases and the V segment lost 2 bases, leaving 5 bases of the junction unmatched.